This TCR beta chain was obtained from a study of cytomegalovirus exposure and HLA in healthy donors (dated by TCRdb to the late 2010s). Context from the whole study: In an earlier analysis of several hundred of the donors, 250 to 350 Gb of sequence data and some 120 million unique TCR beta sequences from about 179 million T cells were reported. An early release covering roughly 600 HLA-typed donors comprised approximately 290 gigabases of sequencing data and around 86 million unique TCR sequences. Of the 300 to 400 genotyped donors, around 81% fell in the genetic ancestry cluster associated with self-reported Caucasian donors. The study was designed to test whether signatures of past pathogen exposure could be identified by cataloging public T cell receptors. Using immunosequencing, the study profiled T cell repertoires from 666 subjects and related those repertoires to cytomegalovirus serostatus. Besides the first cohort of 666 subjects, a separate validation cohort made up of roughly 120 different subjects was used. To predict cytomegalovirus infection status, the study brought together high-throughput TCR immunosequencing, statistical association of individual TCRs with disease status, and machine learning. A later analysis re-examined previously published TCR beta repertoires from more than 650 donors and added high-resolution HLA genotyping to investigate patterns of TCR occurrence. The later analysis used no new phenotypic data to find candidate immune exposures, relying instead on TCR beta sequences and their occurrence across donors. In an earlier analysis of roughly 540 of the donors, high-throughput TCR beta sequencing was used to judge whether each TCR beta V gene segment behaved as functional or pseudogenic. Donor age, sex, ethnicity and CMV serostatus were compiled together with the repertoire data. In a later genetic analysis, genome-wide SNP genotypes for 398 of the 666 donors were used, and that subset was treated as a discovery cohort. All discovery cohort repertoires had been generated using a single sequencing platform. HLA typing included class I and class II loci at four-digit resolution. Typing coverage varied by locus: about 620-630 donors for A, B, C, DRB1 and DQB1; some 520 for DQA1; more than 600 for DPA1; roughly 450 for DPB1. Roughly 5 DR-DQ haplotypes were handled as single units for association and clustering, since linkage in the cohort was strong. Among a few hundred genotyped donors of the cohort, an average of approximately 250,000 unique TCR beta nucleotide sequences were sequenced per donor, approximately 20% of them non-productive.

The investigation overall reported the following: In this cohort, only TCR beta chains were sequenced, and detectable features were limited by the absence of alpha or paired-chain data. An earlier analysis of approximately 540 of the donors showed that most TCR beta V segments appeared in productive rearrangements either about 87% or about 30% of the time, which broadly matched IMGT annotations. According to a later analysis, most CMV-associated TCR beta chains appeared to be HLA-restricted, and the HLA associations seemed to be driven largely by CMV exposure. An association between a missense DCLRE1C variant and V-gene and J-gene trimming of TCR beta chains was found in a later genetic analysis and replicated in an independent cohort. When HLA alleles, especially DR and DQ, strongly co-occurred, TCR associations were difficult to assign to individual alleles. Presence/absence analyses assumed roughly uniform sequencing depth across donors, an assumption that may not hold. A further reported finding was that TCR beta sequences accurately predicted the HLA-A and HLA-B alleles for most subjects in the first cohort. The 87-base-pair reads could not distinguish some IMGT-functional V segments, including TRBV6-2 and TRBV6-3, so those segments were excluded. Cytomegalovirus status was reported to be diagnosed by the classifier with high specificity and sensitivity in both the original and validation cohorts. It was suggested by the authors that the approach could potentially be generalized to other disease states and immunological phenotypes. In a later analysis, HLA-associated TCR beta chains showed more clonal expansion and lower generation probabilities than non-associated chains that were equally common. In a later genetic analysis, fewer N-insertions in productive TCRs were reported among donors in an Asian-associated ancestry cluster than the roughly 700-donor mean. A cluster of highly shared sequence variants was judged likely to be a technical artifact of the sequencing pipeline. CMV serostatus was the only immune exposure information available for the cohort. Correlated functional status among segregating V segments might be attributable to linkage disequilibrium, but an unknown experimental factor could not be ruled out. In vitro tests confirmed that a few of the cytomegalovirus-associated TCR beta chains recognize cytomegalovirus antigens. In a later analysis, around 15,000 TCR beta sequences were associated with specific HLA alleles at a false discovery rate of 0.05. While some public TCRs were present in many individuals, most TCR sequences turned up only very rarely across donors. Because counts were too low, more than 15 rarely observed V segments, including chromosome 9 orphons, were excluded from the earlier analysis of some 590 of the donors. In a later analysis, several top co-occurrence clusters were reported to appear linked to parvovirus B19, influenza, CMV and Epstein-Barr virus. The study gave a list of under 200 TCR beta chains associated with cytomegalovirus. In a later analysis, the rate of TCR association differed among HLA loci, with DRB1 alleles having the most associated TCRs and HLA-C alleles having the fewest. Because HLA typing was missing for some donors at each locus, association tests included only the typed subset.

Preparation of the library involved the immunoSEQ multiplex PCR assay. For the multiplex PCR, a mixture combining 60 forward primers for TCR Vbeta segments and 13 reverse primers for TCR Jbeta segments was used. Amplification of the CDR3 region of rearranged TCR beta genes was performed with a multiplex PCR assay on genomic DNA. On the Illumina HiSeq System, the amplified TCR beta libraries were sequenced as 87-base-pair reads. Per the original workflow: In a later analysis, approximately 74 million unique TCR beta chains were counted across the roughly 700 repertoires, and about 9.9 million of these chains were shared by at least two donors. Raw reads were error-corrected and collapsed into unique sequences by a nearest-neighbor algorithm in which closely related sequences were merged to remove PCR and sequencing errors. To assign V, D and J gene segments, CDR3 sequences were aligned to IMGT reference sequences. For a sequence to be retained, at least a six-nucleotide match to both a V gene segment and a J gene segment was required. A rearrangement was called productive if the CDR3 had no stop codons and remained in frame with V and J, and every other rearrangement was called non-productive. Following IMGT convention, CDR3 was defined as the stretch from the second conserved V-encoded cysteine up to the conserved J-encoded phenylalanine. In an earlier analysis of more than 550 of the donors, sequences lacking an unambiguous match to a single V gene segment were excluded. In an earlier analysis of 587 of the donors, V segments were called functional above 56.7% productive rearrangements and were called segregating when the between-donor standard deviation exceeded 5%. A statistical classification framework was developed to diagnose cytomegalovirus status using the catalog of TCR beta chain sequences. A later analysis assigned V and J genes by comparing TCR nucleotide sequences with IMGT/GENE-DB human TR gene sequences. In a later analysis, CDR3 sequences and most-parsimonious VDJ recombination scenarios were assigned using the TCRdist pipeline. A later analysis defined each TCR beta chain by its CDR3 amino acid sequence plus V-gene family, and excluded reads lacking a unique V-gene family. To address suspected cross-contamination and a sequencing artifact, a later analysis removed around 600 highly shared, low-generation-probability nucleotide sequences. In a later analysis, a clonal expansion index for each public chain was calculated from normalized within-repertoire ranks of inferred template counts. In a later analysis, generation probabilities were computed using a VDJ recombination model fitted to out-of-frame rearrangements, and the results were checked against IGoR. A later analysis scored TCR-TCR, TCR-HLA and TCR-CMV co-occurrence with hypergeometric tests, applying a repertoire-size bias correction to TCR pairs. In a later analysis, false discovery rates were estimated by permuting HLA or CMV assignments 20 times. In a later analysis, co-occurring TCRs were grouped with DBSCAN, and TCRdist sequence similarity was added when clustering was performed within HLA-allele-positive subsets. Co-occurrence clustering excluded repertoires with fewer than 30,000 or more than 120,000 public chains, plus five with anomalous nucleotide sharing. TCRdb obtained this table from immuneACCESS and retained in-frame rearrangements with V and J assigned. These tables miss some clones; where compared with another copy, unresolved V genes account for less than half of the shortfall, and the remainder is unexplained. V and J calls and clone size come straight from that table; D and trimming were deduced from the DNA. For this sample there are about 190,000 clones; about four fifths appear just once. The ten largest clonotypes hold 10% to 13% of the sample.

This clone was counted a single time. This receptor's antigen is unknown. No per-base quality is available; no much larger clone lies one base away. In total, 666 healthy bone marrow donors made up the cohort. At the time of sampling, all cohort members were nominally healthy, though unrecorded immune exposures were likely present. The donor was CMV seropositive and was included in the group of 290 or so seropositive cohort members. A peripheral blood sample was collected from each donor, and TCR beta sequencing was performed on peripheral blood mononuclear cells. Genomic DNA was extracted from the blood cell samples with the Qiagen DNeasy Blood Extraction Kit. From the cysteine up to the phenylalanine, the CDR3 has a length of 16 residues. Of all the DNA, just the CDR3 is kept, 48 bases in frame from base 1. The germline V gene provides CDR1 SGHTA and CDR2 FQGNSA. V is reduced by 1 base and J by 7 bases, leaving a spacing of 16 bases between them.

The chain couples TRBV7-2 to TRBJ1-4; confidence is insufficient to name the D gene. Sequencing was carried out using PBMCs. This receptor was obtained from a woman in her 50s in good health and CMV-seropositive. The CDR3: CASSLGTGGLSEKLFF. The bases read TGTGCCAGCAGCTTAGGTACGGGAGGGCTTAGTGAAAAACTGTTTTTT. The entire variable domain, with the stretches around the CDR3 drawn from the reference TRBV7-2 and TRBJ1-4 proteins, is GAGVSQSPSNKVTEKGKDVELRCDPISGHTALYWYRQSLGQGLEFLIYFQGNSAPDKSGLPSDRFSAERTGGSVSTLTIQRTQQEDSAVYLCASSLGTGGLSEKLFFGSGTQLSVL.